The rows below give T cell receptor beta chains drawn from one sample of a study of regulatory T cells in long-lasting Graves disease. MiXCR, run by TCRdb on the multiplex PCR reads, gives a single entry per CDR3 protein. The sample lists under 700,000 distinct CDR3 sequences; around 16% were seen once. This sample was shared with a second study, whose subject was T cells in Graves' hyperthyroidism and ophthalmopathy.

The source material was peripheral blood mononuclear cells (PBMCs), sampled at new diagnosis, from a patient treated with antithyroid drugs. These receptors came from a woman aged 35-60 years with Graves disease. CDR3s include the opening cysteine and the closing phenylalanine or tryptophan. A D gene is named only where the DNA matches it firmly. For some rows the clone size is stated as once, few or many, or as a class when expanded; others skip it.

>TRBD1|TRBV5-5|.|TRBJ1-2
TGTGCCAGCAGCCGCCTTCCGGGACAGGGGGACGGCTACACCTTC
CASSRLPGQGDGYTF
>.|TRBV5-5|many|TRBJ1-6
TGTGCCAGCAGCTTGGCCGGGGGGAATTCACCCCTCCACTTT
CASSLAGGNSPLHF
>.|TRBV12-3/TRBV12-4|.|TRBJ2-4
TGTGCCAGCAGTTTCCGGGGTGGAAACATTCAGTACTTC
CASSFRGGNIQYF
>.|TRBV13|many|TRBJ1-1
TGTGCCAGCAGCACAGGACCGGGTAACACTGAAGCTTTCTTT
CASSTGPGNTEAFF
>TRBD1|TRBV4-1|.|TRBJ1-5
TGCGCCAGCAGCCTGTTACCGGGACAGGCTCATAGCAATCAGCCCCAGCATTTT
CASSLLPGQAHSNQPQHF
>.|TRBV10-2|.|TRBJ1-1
TGCGCCAGCAGCGCAGGAGGGGTGGGTGAAGCTTTCTTT
CASSAGGVGEAFF
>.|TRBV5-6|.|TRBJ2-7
TGTGCCAGCAGCTTGGAACGGATCTACGAGCAGTACTTC
CASSLERIYEQYF
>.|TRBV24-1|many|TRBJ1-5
TGTGCCACCAGTGATCCCTCGACAGATAGCAATCAGCCCCAGCATTTT
CATSDPSTDSNQPQHF
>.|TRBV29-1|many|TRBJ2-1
TGCAGCGTTGAATTGCAAATCGTGGAGCAGTTCTTC
CSVELQIVEQFF
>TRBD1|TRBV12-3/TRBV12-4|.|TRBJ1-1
TGTGCCAGCAGTGCACAGGGGGCGACCGCTGAAGCTTTCTTT
CASSAQGATAEAFF
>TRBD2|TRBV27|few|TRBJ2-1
TGTGCCAGCACCTGGAATGGGGGGGAGTACAATGAGCAGTTCTTC
CASTWNGGEYNEQFF
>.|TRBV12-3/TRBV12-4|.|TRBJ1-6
TGTGCCAGCTGTGGCGGGTCAGCTAATTCACCCCTCCACTTT
CASCGGSANSPLHF
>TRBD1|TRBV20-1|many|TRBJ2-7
TGCAGTGCCGCAATTTTGACAGGGGCGACCTACGAGCAGTACTTC
CSAAILTGATYEQYF
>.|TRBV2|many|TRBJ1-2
TGTGCCAGCTTCCGCCAGGGGCGCTTGGATGGCTACACCTTC
CASFRQGRLDGYTF
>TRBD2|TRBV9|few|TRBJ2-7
TGTGCCAGCAGCGTAGCAGCGGGGGCCACCTACGAGCAGTACTTC
CASSVAAGATYEQYF
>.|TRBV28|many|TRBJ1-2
TGTGCCAGCAGTCCCCTTCGTGCGAACTATGGCTACACCTTC
CASSPLRANYGYTF
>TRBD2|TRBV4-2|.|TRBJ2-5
TGTGCCAGCAGCCACATAAAAGCGGGGCCTGACGGAGAGACCCAGTACTTC
CASSHIKAGPDGETQYF
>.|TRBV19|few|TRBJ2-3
TGTGCCAGTGCAATCATAGGCAGCACAGATACGCAGTATTTT
CASAIIGSTDTQYF
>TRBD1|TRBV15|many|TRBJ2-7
TGTGCCACCAGCGTCCGAATATGGGGACAGGGGAACGAGCAGTACTTC
CATSVRIWGQGNEQYF
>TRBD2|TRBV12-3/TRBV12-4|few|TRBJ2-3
TGTGCCAGCAGTTTAGCTCCGGGACTAGCGGGCACAGATACGCAGTATTTT
CASSLAPGLAGTDTQYF
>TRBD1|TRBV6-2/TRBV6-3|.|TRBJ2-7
TGTGCCACCCAACAGGGGCTCGAGTACGAGCAGTACTTC
CATQQGLEYEQYF
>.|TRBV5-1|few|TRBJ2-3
TGCGCCAGCAGCATACAGGGTGTCACGGATACGCAGTATTTT
CASSIQGVTDTQYF
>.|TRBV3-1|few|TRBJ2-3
TGTGCCAGCAGCCAGCAGGCCATTAGCACAGATACGCAGTATTTT
CASSQQAISTDTQYF
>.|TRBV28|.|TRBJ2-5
TGTGCCAGCAGGCCGACCCCCGCGACTAAAGAGGCCCAGTGCTTC
CASRPTPATKEAQCF
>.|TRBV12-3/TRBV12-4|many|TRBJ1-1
TGTGCCAGCAGTTTGGAACGGTGGGGGGGGAATCAGAACACTGAAGCTTTCTTT
CASSLERWGGNQNTEAFF
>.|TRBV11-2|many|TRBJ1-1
TGTGCCAGCAGCTTATACGGGGTGGGGGGGCTCGCTGAAGCTTTCTTT
CASSLYGVGGLAEAFF
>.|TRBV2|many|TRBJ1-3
TGTGCCAGGGCGGAAGTTGGTCTCTCTGGAAACACCATATATTTT
CARAEVGLSGNTIYF
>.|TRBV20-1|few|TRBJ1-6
TGCAGTGCCTCGCTAGGGAGCCGCTCACCCCTCCACTTT
CSASLGSRSPLHF
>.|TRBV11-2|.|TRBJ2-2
TGTGCCAGCAGCTCCCTGAAGGGGTCTAACACCGGGGAGCTGTTTTTT
CASSSLKGSNTGELFF
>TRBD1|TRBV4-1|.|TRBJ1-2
TGCGCCAGCACCCCAACAGGGGGACCACGCAAAAACTATGGCTACACCTTC
CASTPTGGPRKNYGYTF
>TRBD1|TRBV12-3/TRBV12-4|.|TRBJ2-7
TGTGCCAGCAGTTCCCCCTCGACAGGGGTCTACGAGCAGTACTTC
CASSSPSTGVYEQYF
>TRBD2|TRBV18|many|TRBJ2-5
TGTGCCAGCTCACGGACACTAGCGAAGGTGGCAGAGACCCAGTACTTC
CASSRTLAKVAETQYF
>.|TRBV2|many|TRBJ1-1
TGTGCCAGCAGAGACCTACGGGACACTGAAGCTTTCTTT
CASRDLRDTEAFF
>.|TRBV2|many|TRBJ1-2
TGTGCCAGCAGTGAAGCGTGGCCTGGGGGAGGCCCTCTTAACTATGGCTACACCTTC
CASSEAWPGGGPLNYGYTF
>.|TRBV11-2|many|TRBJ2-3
TGTGCCAGCAGCTTAGATCTAAGGGCTAGCCAGACAGATACGCAGTATTTT
CASSLDLRASQTDTQYF
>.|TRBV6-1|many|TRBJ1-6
TGTGCCAGCGGGAGATGGCAGGGTGGTTCGTCGTCCCCCCTCCACTTT
CASGRWQGGSSSPLHF
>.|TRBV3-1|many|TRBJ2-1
TGTGCCAGCAGCCAGACTAGTGGTAGTCATGAGCAGTTCTTC
CASSQTSGSHEQFF
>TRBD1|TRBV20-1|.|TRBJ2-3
TGCAGTGCTAGGACAGGGGATAGTACGCAGTATTTT
CSARTGDSTQYF
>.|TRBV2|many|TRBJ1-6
TGTGCCAGCAGTGTAAACTCCTATAATTCACCCCTCCACTTT
CASSVNSYNSPLHF
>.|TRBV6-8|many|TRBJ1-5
TGTGCCAGCAGTTACAGGAAGAAGGGACAGCCCCAGCATTTT
CASSYRKKGQPQHF
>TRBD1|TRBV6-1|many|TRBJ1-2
TGTGCCAGCAGTCCTAGTATCAGGGGGCGCATGTATGGCTACACCTTC
CASSPSIRGRMYGYTF
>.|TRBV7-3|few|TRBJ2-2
TGTGCCAGCAGCACCGGGACCACCGAGCTGTTTTTT
CASSTGTTELFF
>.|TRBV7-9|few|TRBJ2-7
TGTGCCAGCAGCTTATTTGTAGGTCGTGGCGAGCAGTACTTC
CASSLFVGRGEQYF
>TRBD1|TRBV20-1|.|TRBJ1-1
TGCAGTTGTTACCGGGACAGCTATCTATTGAACACTGAAGCTTTCTTT
CSCYRDSYLLNTEAFF
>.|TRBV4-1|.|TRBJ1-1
TGCGCCAGCAGCCCGGATGGGGGGTGGAACACTGAAGCTTTCTTT
CASSPDGGWNTEAFF
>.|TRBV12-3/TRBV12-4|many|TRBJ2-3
TGTGCCAGCAGTTTCACCGCCCCAGATACGCAGTATTTT
CASSFTAPDTQYF
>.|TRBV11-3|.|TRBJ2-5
TGTGCCATCCAAAGGGGAATTGGGGAGACCCAGTACTTC
CAIQRGIGETQYF